This T cell receptor (beta chain) was observed in a study of cytomegalovirus exposure and HLA in healthy donors. Whole-study findings and limits: Per published reports, the classifier diagnosed cytomegalovirus status with high specificity and sensitivity.

These donors were members of the approximately 120-subject validation cohort, a group separate from the approximately 680-subject first cohort. Some clones are missing from TCRdb's copy, which holds only in-frame ones; the method was immunoSEQ multiplex PCR. Of 150,000 to 200,000 clones in the sample, approximately 88% were seen once. Comment on this clone: Its target is unknown.

The CDR3 runs 14 residues. The V end was cut by 1 base, the J end by 9 bases, with 12 bases between. Germline V CDR1 and CDR2: SGHNT, YENEEA. The gene calls are TRBV11-3 and TRBJ2-2; D is perhaps TRBD1 (6 bases). The sequenced sample consisted of PBMCs. The receptor was isolated from a man aged 18 to 30 in good health and CMV-seropositive. Here the CDR3 reads CASSLGGPPRELFF. CDR3 nucleotide sequence: TGTGCCAGCAGCTTAGGGGGGCCCCCCCGGGAGCTGTTTTTT.